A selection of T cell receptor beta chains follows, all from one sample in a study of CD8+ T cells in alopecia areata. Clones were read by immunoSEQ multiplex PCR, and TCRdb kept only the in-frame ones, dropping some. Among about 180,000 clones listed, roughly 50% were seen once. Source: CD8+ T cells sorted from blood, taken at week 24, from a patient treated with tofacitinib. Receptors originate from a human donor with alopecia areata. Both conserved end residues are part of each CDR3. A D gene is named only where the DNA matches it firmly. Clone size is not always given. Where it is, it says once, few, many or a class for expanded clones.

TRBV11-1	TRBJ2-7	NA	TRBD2	TGTGCCAGCACAGCCACGACTAGCGGCGAGCAGTACTTC	CASTATTSGEQYF
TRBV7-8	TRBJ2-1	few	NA	TGTGCCAGCAGCTTAAGTGTATCGAATGAGCAGTTCTTC	CASSLSVSNEQFF
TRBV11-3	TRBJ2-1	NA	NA	TGTGCCAGCAGCCCTCCCTCCCATGAGCAGTTCTTC	CASSPPSHEQFF
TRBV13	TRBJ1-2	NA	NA	TGTGCCAGCAGCACATGGGCAGGGGCCCGACGGGACTATGGCTACACCTTC	CASSTWAGARRDYGYTF
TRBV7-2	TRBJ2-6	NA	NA	TGTGCCAGCAGCTTAGAGACATCTGGGGCCAACGTCCTGACTTTC	CASSLETSGANVLTF
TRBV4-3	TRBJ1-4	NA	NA	TGCGCCAGCAGCCGAGTCAGTCACTCAACTAATGAAAAACTGTTTTTT	CASSRVSHSTNEKLFF
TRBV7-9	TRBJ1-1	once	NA	TGTGCCAGCAGCTTGGGCAGGGAAGCTTTCTTT	CASSLGREAFF
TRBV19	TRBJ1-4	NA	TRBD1	TGTGCCAGTTCAACAGGGGTGTATGAAAAACTGTTTTTT	CASSTGVYEKLFF
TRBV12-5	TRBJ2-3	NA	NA	TGTGCTAGTGCCGCTAGCAATCCTAGCACAGATACGCAGTATTTT	CASAASNPSTDTQYF
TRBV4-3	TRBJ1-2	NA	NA	TGCGCCAGCAGCCAAGATGACCGACTCTATGGCTACACCTTC	CASSQDDRLYGYTF
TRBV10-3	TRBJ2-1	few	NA	TGTGCCATCGAAGCGGACAATGAGCAGTTCTTC	CAIEADNEQFF
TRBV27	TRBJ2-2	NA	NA	TGTGCCAGCAGTTTACGGGTCGGGGAGCTGTTTTTT	CASSLRVGELFF
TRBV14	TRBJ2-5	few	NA	TGTGCCAGCAGCCAAGGGAGGCAAGAGACCCAGTACTTC	CASSQGRQETQYF
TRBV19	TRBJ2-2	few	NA	TGTGCCAGTATGAGGCACACCGGGGAGCTGTTTTTT	CASMRHTGELFF
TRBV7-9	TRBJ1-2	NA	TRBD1	TGTGCCAGCGACAATAGACAGGGTCAACCTGGCGGTGGCTACACCTTC	CASDNRQGQPGGGYTF
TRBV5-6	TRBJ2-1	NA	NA	TGTGCCAGCAGCCCATCATCTGGAGGGGGGGCCGACAATGAGCAGTTCTTC	CASSPSSGGGADNEQFF
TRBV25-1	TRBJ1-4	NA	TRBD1	TGTGCCAGCAGACAGACAGGGGGCTTTGAAAAACTGTTTTTT	CASRQTGGFEKLFF
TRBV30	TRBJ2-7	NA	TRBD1	TGTGCCTGGAGTTCCACAGGGGGTTGGGACGAGCAGTACTTC	CAWSSTGGWDEQYF
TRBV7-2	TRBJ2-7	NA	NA	TGTGCCAGCACCCCCTCCGGGGGTCTCTCCTACGAGCAGTACTTC	CASTPSGGLSYEQYF
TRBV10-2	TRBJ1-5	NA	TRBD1	TGCGCCAGCAGTGAGTCAGGGACAGCGCGAAATCAGCCCCAGCATTTT	CASSESGTARNQPQHF
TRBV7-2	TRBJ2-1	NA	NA	TGTGCCAGCAGCTTAGCCGTAGAGAGTGAGCAGTTCTTC	CASSLAVESEQFF
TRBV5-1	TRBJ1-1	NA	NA	TGCGCCAGCAGCTTGGAAGGGAATCCTGAAGCTTTCTTT	CASSLEGNPEAFF
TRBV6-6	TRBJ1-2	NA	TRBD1	TGTGCCAGCAGTCGAACAGGGGTGTGGGGCTACACCTTC	CASSRTGVWGYTF
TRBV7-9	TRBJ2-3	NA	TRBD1	TGTGCCAGCAGCCCCAGGGGGCCGGGCACAGATACGCAGTATTTT	CASSPRGPGTDTQYF
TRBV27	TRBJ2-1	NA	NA	TGTGCCAGCAGTCCAAGACCCACCGACAATGAGCAGTTCTTC	CASSPRPTDNEQFF
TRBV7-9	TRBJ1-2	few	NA	TGTGCCAGCAGCTTAGCGGGGGACTATGGCTACACCTTC	CASSLAGDYGYTF
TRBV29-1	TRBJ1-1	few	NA	TGCAGCGTTGAAGTGAGCACTGAAGCTTTCTTT	CSVEVSTEAFF
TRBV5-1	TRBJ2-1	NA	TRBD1	TGCGCCAGCAGCTATAGGACAGGGAGCAATGAGCAGTTCTTC	CASSYRTGSNEQFF
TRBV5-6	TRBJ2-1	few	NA	TGTGCCAGCAGCCGGGGTGCCTCCTACAATGAGCAGTTCTTC	CASSRGASYNEQFF
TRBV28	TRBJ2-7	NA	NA	TGTGCCAGCAGTCCACAGGGAGGCGAGCAGTACTTC	CASSPQGGEQYF
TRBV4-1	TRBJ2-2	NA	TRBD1	TGCGCCAGCAGCCACCTGGACAGGGCGAACACCGGGGAGCTGTTTTTT	CASSHLDRANTGELFF
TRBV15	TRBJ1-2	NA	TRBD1	TGTGCCACCAGCAAGAGCCGGGACAGGGCGATTTATGGCTACACCTTC	CATSKSRDRAIYGYTF
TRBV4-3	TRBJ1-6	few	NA	TGCGCCAGCAGCCAGGACCGACAGGCCCTTAATTCACCCCTCCACTTT	CASSQDRQALNSPLHF
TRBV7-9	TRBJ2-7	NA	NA	TGTGCCAGCAGCTTACCCAGCTACGAGCAGTACTTC	CASSLPSYEQYF
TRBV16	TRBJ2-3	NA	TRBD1	TGTGCCAGCAGCCAACCGGGACAGGGAACAGATACGCAGTATTTT	CASSQPGQGTDTQYF
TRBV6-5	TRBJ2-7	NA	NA	TGTGCCAGCAGTTATTCCACAGGTGAAAGCTCCTACGAGCAGTACTTC	CASSYSTGESSYEQYF
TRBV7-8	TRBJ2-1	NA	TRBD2	TGTGCCAGCCACGGGGGGGGAGGCTACAATGAGCAGTTCTTC	CASHGGGGYNEQFF
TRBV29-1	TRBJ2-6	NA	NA	TGCAGCGTTGAGGGAACCATCTCTGGGGCCAACGTCCTGACTTTC	CSVEGTISGANVLTF
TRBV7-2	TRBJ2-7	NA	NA	TGTGCCAGCAGCTGGGGACTGAATAAAAACTACGAGCAGTACTTC	CASSWGLNKNYEQYF
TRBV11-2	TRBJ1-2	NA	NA	TGTGCCAGCAGCGCCGGAGGGGACGGCTACACCTTC	CASSAGGDGYTF
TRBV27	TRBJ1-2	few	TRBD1	TGTGCCAGCAGTTTATTTCAGGGGGACTATGGCTACACCTTC	CASSLFQGDYGYTF
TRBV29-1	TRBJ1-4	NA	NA	TGCAGCGTTTGGGGAAGGGAAAAACTGTTTTTT	CSVWGREKLFF
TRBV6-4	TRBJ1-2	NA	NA	TGTGCCAGCAGAGAGGACAGTTCCGGCTATGGCTACACCTTC	CASREDSSGYGYTF
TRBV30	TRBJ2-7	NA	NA	TGTGCTGGGAGCCGCGACTACGAGCAGTACTTC	CAGSRDYEQYF
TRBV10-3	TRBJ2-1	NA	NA	TGTGCCATCAGTGCAACAGGGACGAATGAACAGTTCTTC	CAISATGTNEQFF
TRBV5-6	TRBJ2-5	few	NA	TGTGCCAGCAGCCCTGAGGGTACGGAGACCCAGTACTTC	CASSPEGTETQYF
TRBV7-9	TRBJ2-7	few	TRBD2	TGTGCCACCCGTGCTAGCGGGGGGGCCGAGAAATACGAGCAGTACTTC	CATRASGGAEKYEQYF
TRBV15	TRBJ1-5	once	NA	TGTGCCACCAGCAGTGTACAGGGCCAGCCCCAGCATTTT	CATSSVQGQPQHF
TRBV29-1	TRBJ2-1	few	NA	TGCAGCGTTGAAGATTGGGTAACAGGGCAATCGGAGCAGTTCTTC	CSVEDWVTGQSEQFF
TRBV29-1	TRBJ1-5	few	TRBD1	TGCAGCGTGGAGATCCGGGACAGACTACCGGTCAGCAATCAGCCCCAGCATTTT	CSVEIRDRLPVSNQPQHF
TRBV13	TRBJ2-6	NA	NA	TGTGCCAGCAGCTTAGCGGCCTCTGGGGCCAACGTCCTGACTTTC	CASSLAASGANVLTF
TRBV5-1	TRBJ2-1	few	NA	TGCGCCAGCAGCCTGGCGGTCGGCCGCACACACAATGAGCAGTTCTTC	CASSLAVGRTHNEQFF
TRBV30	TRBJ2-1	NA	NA	TGTGCCTGGAGAAGTATTGAACTATCGACCTACAATGAGCAGTTCTTC	CAWRSIELSTYNEQFF
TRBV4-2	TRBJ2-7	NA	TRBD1	TGTGCCAGCAGCTTAGCGCAGGGGGCGGACTACGAGCAGTACTTC	CASSLAQGADYEQYF
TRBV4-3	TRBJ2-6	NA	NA	TGCGCCAGCAGCCAAGATGGACACTCTGGGGCCAACGTCCTGACTTTC	CASSQDGHSGANVLTF
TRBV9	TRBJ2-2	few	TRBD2	TGTGCCAGCAGCGGACATTCTAGCGGGGGGACCTACACCGGGGAGCTGTTTTTT	CASSGHSSGGTYTGELFF
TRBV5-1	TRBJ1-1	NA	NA	TGCGCCAGCAGCTTGGAGTGGGGGGCGGGAGCGAACACTGAAGCTTTCTTT	CASSLEWGAGANTEAFF
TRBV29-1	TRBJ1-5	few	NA	TGCAGCGTCGTCGGGACGGATAGCAATCAGCCCCAGCATTTT	CSVVGTDSNQPQHF